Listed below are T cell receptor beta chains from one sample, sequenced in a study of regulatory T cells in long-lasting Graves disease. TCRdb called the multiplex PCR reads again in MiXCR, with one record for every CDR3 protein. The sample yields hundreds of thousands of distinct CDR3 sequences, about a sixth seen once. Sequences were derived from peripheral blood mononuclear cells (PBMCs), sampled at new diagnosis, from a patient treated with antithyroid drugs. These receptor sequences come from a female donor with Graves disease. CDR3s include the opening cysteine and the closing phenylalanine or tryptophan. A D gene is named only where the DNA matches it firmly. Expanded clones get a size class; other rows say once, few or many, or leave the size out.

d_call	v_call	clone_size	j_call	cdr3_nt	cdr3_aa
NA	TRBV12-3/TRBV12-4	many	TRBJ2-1	TGTGCCAGCAGCCCAACCGAGGGCGGCCATCTCAATGAGCAGTTCTTC	CASSPTEGGHLNEQFF
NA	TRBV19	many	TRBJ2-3	TGTGCCAGTAGTATAGATGTCTGGGGCGGGAACACAGATACGCAGTATTTT	CASSIDVWGGNTDTQYF
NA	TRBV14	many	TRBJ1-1	TGTGCCAGCAGCCGAGGGTACACTGAAGCTCTCTTT	CASSRGYTEALF
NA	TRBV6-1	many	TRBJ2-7	TGTGCCAGCAGCCTCCCGACAGCGGGTCGCTCCTACGAGCAGTACTTC	CASSLPTAGRSYEQYF
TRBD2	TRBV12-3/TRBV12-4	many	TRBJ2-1	TGTGCCAGCAGCTTGGGGACTACCTACAATGAGCAGTTCTTC	CASSLGTTYNEQFF
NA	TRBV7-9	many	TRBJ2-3	TGTGCCAGCAGCTTAGTCGTCTGGGGGAGATCAGATACGCAGTATTTT	CASSLVVWGRSDTQYF
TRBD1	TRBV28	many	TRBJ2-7	TGTGCCAGCAGTTCGGGACAGTTCTTCGAGCAGTACTTC	CASSSGQFFEQYF
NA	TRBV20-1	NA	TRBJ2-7	TGCAGTGCCGGGGCCGACGAGCAGTACTTC	CSAGADEQYF
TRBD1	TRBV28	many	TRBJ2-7	TGTGCCAGCAGTTTAATGACAGGGGGTCGCGCGAGCTCCTACGAGCAGTACTTC	CASSLMTGGRASSYEQYF
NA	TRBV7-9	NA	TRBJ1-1	TGTGCCAGCAGCGGGGGGGGGGGGCCAATGAACACTGAAGCTTTCTTT	CASSGGGGPMNTEAFF
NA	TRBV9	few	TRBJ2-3	TGTGCCAGCAGCGGATGGGTAGATACGCAGTATTTT	CASSGWVDTQYF
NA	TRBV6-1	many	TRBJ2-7	TGTGCCAGCAGGACGGGGGCAGGGAGCTCCTACGAGCAGTACTTC	CASRTGAGSSYEQYF
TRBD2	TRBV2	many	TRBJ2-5	TGTGCCAGCAGCCCCCTAGCGGGATTCGGGGAGACCCAGTACTTC	CASSPLAGFGETQYF
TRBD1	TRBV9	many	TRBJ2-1	TGTGCCAGCAGCGTGGGGACAGGGGCCTACAATGAGCAGTTCTTC	CASSVGTGAYNEQFF
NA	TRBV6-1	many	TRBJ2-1	TGTGCCAGCGCAAACCCCGACAGTCGGCAGTTCTTC	CASANPDSRQFF
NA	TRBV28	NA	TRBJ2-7	TGTGCCAGCACCTCAGGGGACACCCGCTACGAGCAGCACTTC	CASTSGDTRYEQHF
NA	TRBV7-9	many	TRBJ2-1	TGTGCCAGCAGCTTATCCGGCGGTTTCATTGGTGAGCAGTTCTTC	CASSLSGGFIGEQFF
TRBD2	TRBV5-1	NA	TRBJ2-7	TGCGCCAGCAGCTCCACGACTCCGGGACTAGCGAGACCGATCCAACACTTCTACGAGCAGTACTTC	CASSSTTPGLARPIQHFYEQYF
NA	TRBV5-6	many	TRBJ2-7	TGTGCCAGCAGCTTATCGACCTCCAGCTCCTACGAGCAGTACTTC	CASSLSTSSSYEQYF
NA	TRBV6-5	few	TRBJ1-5	TGTGCCAGCAGTTATGGCTTGAGGCAGCCCCAGCATTTT	CASSYGLRQPQHF
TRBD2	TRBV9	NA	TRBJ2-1	TGTGCCAGCAGCGTAGACAGCGGGAGGGCCAATGGGCAGTTCTTC	CASSVDSGRANGQFF
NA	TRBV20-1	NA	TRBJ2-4	TGCAGTGTTTACCCCCGGGTGGGTCTAGCCAAAATCATTCAGTACTTC	CSVYPRVGLAKIIQYF
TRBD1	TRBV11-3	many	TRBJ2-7	TGTGCCAGCAGTTCGACAGGGCCCTACGAGCAGTACTTC	CASSSTGPYEQYF
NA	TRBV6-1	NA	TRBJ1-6	TGTGCCAGCAGCCCCAAGGGGAATTCACCCCTCCACTTT	CASSPKGNSPLHF
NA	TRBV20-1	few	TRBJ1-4	TGCAGTGCTAGAGAAGGGGGGACCGGTGAAAAACTGTTTTTT	CSAREGGTGEKLFF
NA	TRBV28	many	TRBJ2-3	TGTGCCAGCAGCTTATTACAGGGCAGCACAGATACGCAGTATTTT	CASSLLQGSTDTQYF
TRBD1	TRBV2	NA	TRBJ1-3	TGTGCCAGCAAAAAGGACAGGGGGCTCGGAAACACCATATATTTT	CASKKDRGLGNTIYF
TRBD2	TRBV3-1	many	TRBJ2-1	TGTGCCAGCAGCCAGAGGAGCGGGAGGACCCGTATCTCCTACAATGAGCAGTTCTTC	CASSQRSGRTRISYNEQFF
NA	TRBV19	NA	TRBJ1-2	TGTGCCAGTAGTATTTGGGGCCAGAGAGACTATGGCTACACCTTC	CASSIWGQRDYGYTF
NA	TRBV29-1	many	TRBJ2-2	TGCAGCGTCGACGCGACGGGCAAGAAGCGACCCGGGGAGCTGTTTTTT	CSVDATGKKRPGELFF
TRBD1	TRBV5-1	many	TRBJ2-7	TGTGCCAGCAGCCTGGGACAGGTGGTTTACGAGCAGTACTTC	CASSLGQVVYEQYF
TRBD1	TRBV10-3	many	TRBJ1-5	TGTGCCATCAGTGAGTCGTGGGGACAGGGGGCCTTGCAGCCCCAGCATTTT	CAISESWGQGALQPQHF
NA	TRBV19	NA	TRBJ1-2	TGTGCCAGTAGACCGACAAAGAACTATGGCTACACCTTC	CASRPTKNYGYTF
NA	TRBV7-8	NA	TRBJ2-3	TGTGCCAGCAGCTTTCAGGGGAGGGCAGATACGCAGTATTTT	CASSFQGRADTQYF
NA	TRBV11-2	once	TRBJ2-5	TGTGCCAGCAGCTTAGTAACTACTGGGACCCAGTACTTC	CASSLVTTGTQYF
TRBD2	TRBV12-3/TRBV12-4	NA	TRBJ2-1	TGTGCCAGCAGGTTAGCGGGATCCTCCTACAATGAGCAGTTCTTC	CASRLAGSSYNEQFF
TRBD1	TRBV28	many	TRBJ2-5	TGTGCCAGCAGTACCCGGACAGGGGAGAGAGAGACCCAGTACTTC	CASSTRTGERETQYF
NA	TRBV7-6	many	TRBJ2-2	TGTGCCAGCAGCCCCGCGGCGAACGGGGAGCTGTTTTTT	CASSPAANGELFF
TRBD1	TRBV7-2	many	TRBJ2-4	TGTGCCAGCAGCTTAATTTGGGACAGCAAAAACATTCAGTACTTC	CASSLIWDSKNIQYF
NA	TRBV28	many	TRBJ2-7	TGTGCCAGCAGTTCCGGGTCTCTCCTGGGAGAGCAGTACTTC	CASSSGSLLGEQYF
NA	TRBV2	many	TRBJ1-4	TGTGCCAGCAGGGAGGCTGAAAAACTGTTTTTT	CASREAEKLFF
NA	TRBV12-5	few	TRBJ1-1	TGTGCTAGTGGTTTGGGACAGCTGAACACTGAAGCTTTCTTT	CASGLGQLNTEAFF
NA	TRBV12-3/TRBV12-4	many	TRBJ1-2	TGTGCCAGCAGTTGGGGGGATGGCTACACCTTC	CASSWGDGYTF
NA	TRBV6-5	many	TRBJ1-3	TGTGCCAGCAGTTGGGGACTCTCCAGCTCTGGAAACACCATATATTTT	CASSWGLSSSGNTIYF
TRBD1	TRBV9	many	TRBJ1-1	TGTGCCAGCAGCGTAGGGGGGGACAGTAACACTGAAGCTTTCTTT	CASSVGGDSNTEAFF
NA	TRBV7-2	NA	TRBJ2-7	TGTGCCAGCAGCCATATTGGGGGATCCTACGAGCAGTACTTC	CASSHIGGSYEQYF